These 12 T cell receptor beta chains originate from one sample sequenced in a study of T cell repertoires in cytomegalovirus infection. MiXCR, run by TCRdb on the reads, gives a single entry per CDR3 protein. The sample has 290,000 or so distinct CDR3 sequences; under 30% are singletons. Sequenced sample: PBMCs. The receptors come from a human donor in good health (CMV status not recorded). Some clones in this sample may be carry-over from other donors' samples.

The chain uses TRBV4-3 and TRBJ2-7; D perhaps matches TRBD2 (7 bases). CDR1 and CDR2 (germline): LGHNA, YSLEER. The germline V and J ends were trimmed by 0 bases and 4 bases, with 13 bases remaining between them. The CDR3 contains 15 residues. CDR3 coding DNA: TGCGCCAGCAGCCAAGATCGGGGAGGGGGGTACGAGCAGTACTTC. Translated, it gives CASSQDRGGGYEQYF.

V is TRBV7-2 and J is TRBJ2-1; 12 nucleotides match TRBD2. CDR1 and CDR2 from the germline V gene are SGHTA and FQGNSA. The CDR3 loop spans 20 amino acids. The ends lost 2 bases at V and 0 bases at J; junction bases unmatched: 11. The CDR3 nucleotides read TGTGCCAGCAGCTTATGGGCCACTAGCGGGGGGCTTAGCTCCTACAATGAGCAGTTCTTC. It is translated as CASSLWATSGGLSSYNEQFF.

For the CDR3, the DNA is TGTGCCAGCAGTGCGACAGATAGCAATCAGCCCCAGCATTTT. Its translation is CASSATDSNQPQHF. The chain has TRBV6-2 or TRBV6-3 and TRBJ1-5; D is possibly TRBD1 (5 bases). V was trimmed by 5 bases and J by 0 bases, leaving 8 bases between them. The CDR3 covers 14 residues. Germline CDR1 reads MNHEY; CDR2 reads SVGEGT.

This chain links TRBV29-1 with TRBJ1-2; D remains ambiguous. The CDR3 runs to 12 residues. Germline CDR1 and CDR2: SQVTM and ANQGSEA. Trimming stripped 5 bases from V and 4 bases from J, with 11 bases between. CDR3 sequence (DNA): TGCAGCGTTCTCAAAGCTAGCTATGGCTACACCTTC. Protein: CSVLKASYGYTF.

The chain has TRBV12-3 or TRBV12-4 and TRBJ2-3, with unresolved D. This CDR3 contains 13 residues. V dropped 7 bases and J dropped 4 bases, with 12 bases sitting between them. Here the CDR3 DNA reads TGTGCCAGCAACCCAGAAGATGCAGATACGCAGTATTTT. It specifies CASNPEDADTQYF.

This chain connects TRBV7-3 to TRBJ1-2, with unresolved D. The germline V gene has CDR1 SGHTA and CDR2 FQGTGA. The length of the CDR3 is 15 residues. The germline V and J ends were trimmed by 2 bases and 7 bases, with 17 bases remaining between them. The chain's CDR3 is CASSLFRPEKGGYTF. In nucleotides, the CDR3 is TGTGCCAGCAGCTTATTTCGGCCGGAGAAAGGTGGCTACACCTTC.

Turning to this clonotype: Likely a read error: the CDR3 ends without its conserved phenylalanine or tryptophan. V usage is TRBV5-1 and J usage is TRBJ1-1; perhaps TRBD1 as D (5 bases). Germline V gene lookup returns CDR1 SGHRS and CDR2 YFSETQ. V lost 1 base to trimming and J lost 5 bases, with 12 bases between them. The CDR3 has 14 residues. The CDR3, as DNA: TGCGCCAGCAGCTTGTATTCAGGGAGAACTGAAGCTTTCCTT. Protein product: CASSLYSGRTEAFL.

This clonotype has ten or more counts. The chain couples TRBV7-2 to TRBJ1-5, with D possibly TRBD1 on 6 matching bases. Germline V gives CDR1 SGHTA, CDR2 FQGNSA. V was cut by 1 base and J by 7 bases, with 14 bases left in between. The CDR3 has 15 amino acids. CDR3 sequence reads: CASSLVGDNGQPQHF. CDR3 DNA: TGTGCCAGCAGCTTAGTTGGGGACAATGGGCAGCCCCAGCATTTT. The whole variable domain, filled in from reference TRBV7-2 and TRBJ1-5, reads GAGVSQSPSNKVTEKGKDVELRCDPISGHTALYWYRQSLGQGLEFLIYFQGNSAPDKSGLPSDRFSAERTGGSVSTLTIQRTQQEDSAVYLCASSLVGDNGQPQHFGDGTRLSIL.

There are a few counts of this clonotype. The V and J genes are TRBV20-1 and TRBJ2-5, with 13 bases identical to TRBD2. V shed 6 bases, J shed 5 bases, and the junction held 15 bases outside the gene matches. The CDR3 contains 17 residues. Germline V gene data show CDR1 as DFQATT and CDR2 as SNEGSKA (reference sequence). In nucleotides, the CDR3 is TGCAGTGCGAAACCGGGACTAGCGGGAAGCTTATGGGAGACCCAGTACTTC. It translates to CSAKPGLAGSLWETQYF.

This clonotype was seen only a few times. The CDR3 protein is CASSLRSGAEQFF. The CDR3 DNA reads as TGTGCCAGCAGCCTCAGAAGCGGGGCAGAGCAGTTCTTC. The chain uses TRBV14 and TRBJ2-1, with 7 positions matching TRBD2. CDR1 and CDR2 (germline): SGHDN, FVKESK. CDR3 length: 13 amino acids. With 4 bases clipped from V and 10 bases from J, the junction kept 7 bases outside the gene matches. Full variable domain (remainder filled in from reference TRBV14 and TRBJ2-1): EAGVTQFPSHSVIEKGQTVTLRCDPISGHDNLYWYRRVMGKEIKFLLHFVKESKQDESGMPNNRFLAERTGGTYSTLKVQPAELEDSGVYFCASSLRSGAEQFFGPGTRLTVL.

The J gene is TRBJ2-2, the V gene TRBV2; 8 bases are shared with TRBD1. The germline gives CDR1 SNHLY, CDR2 FYNNEI. The CDR3 is made up of 16 amino acids. Trimming at V came to 1 base and at J to 4 bases, leaving 5 bases not matched to a gene. The CDR3 loop is CASSEGGQGVTGELFF. The DNA for the CDR3 is TGTGCCAGCAGTGAAGGCGGACAGGGTGTCACCGGGGAGCTGTTTTTT.

This clonotype was seen only a few times. The chain employs TRBV5-1 and TRBJ2-3, with 8 bases aligning to TRBD1. Germline CDR1 is SGHRS and CDR2 is YFSETQ. V shed 4 bases, J shed 3 bases, and the junction held 4 bases outside the gene matches. The CDR3 has 14 residues. CDR3 amino acids: CASSPGQETDTQYF. The CDR3 bases are TGCGCCAGCAGCCCGGGACAGGAAACAGATACGCAGTATTTT.